This T cell receptor (beta chain) was identified during a study of CD8 T cells in Susac syndrome. This clonotype has just one count. Trimming pared 0 bases from V and 0 bases from J, leaving 8 bases between. The CDR3 contains 16 residues. The germline V gene has CDR1 MNHEY and CDR2 SVGAGI. An input of 0.5 to 1 ug of RNA was subjected to reverse transcription using random hexamers. TCRdb ran MiXCR on the immunoSEQ multiplex PCR reads and lists one entry per CDR3 protein. The sample holds about 160,000 distinct CDR3 sequences, around 94% seen once. The specimen was CD4+ T cells from PBMCs. This sequence joins TRBV6-5 and TRBJ1-4, with D possibly TRBD1 on 5 matching bases. This TCR derives from a human donor with multiple sclerosis. The DNA of the CDR3 is TGTGCCAGCAGTTACTCGACAGACGCAACTAATGAAAAACTGTTTTTT. Its protein product is CASSYSTDATNEKLFF.